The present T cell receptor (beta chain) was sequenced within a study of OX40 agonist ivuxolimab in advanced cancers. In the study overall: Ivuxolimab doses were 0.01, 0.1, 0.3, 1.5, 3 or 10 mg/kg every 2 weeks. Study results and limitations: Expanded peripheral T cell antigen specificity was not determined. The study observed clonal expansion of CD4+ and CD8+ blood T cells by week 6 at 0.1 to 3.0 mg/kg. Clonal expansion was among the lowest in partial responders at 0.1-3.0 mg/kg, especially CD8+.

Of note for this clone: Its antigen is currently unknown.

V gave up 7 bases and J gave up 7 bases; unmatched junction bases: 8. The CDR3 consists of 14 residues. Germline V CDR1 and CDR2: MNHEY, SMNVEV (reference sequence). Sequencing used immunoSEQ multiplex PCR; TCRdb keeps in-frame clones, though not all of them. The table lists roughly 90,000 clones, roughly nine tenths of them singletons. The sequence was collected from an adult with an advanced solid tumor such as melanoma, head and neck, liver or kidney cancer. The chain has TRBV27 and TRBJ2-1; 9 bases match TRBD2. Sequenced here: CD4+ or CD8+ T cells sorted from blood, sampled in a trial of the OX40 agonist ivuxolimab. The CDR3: CASTRLSGGNEQFF. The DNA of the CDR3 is TGTGCCAGCACCCGTCTGAGCGGGGGGAATGAGCAGTTCTTC.